This is a list of T cell receptor beta chains from one sample in a study of OX40 agonist ivuxolimab in advanced cancers. Assay used: immunoSEQ multiplex PCR; TCRdb lists only in-frame clones, some missing. The table records about 22,000 clones, roughly 83% of them present only once. This sample comprised CD4+ or CD8+ T cells sorted from blood, obtained in a trial of the OX40 agonist ivuxolimab. Receptors originate from an adult with an advanced solid tumor such as melanoma, head and neck, liver or kidney cancer. CDR3s include the opening cysteine and the closing phenylalanine or tryptophan. Fields, in order: D gene, V gene, clone size, CDR3 length, J gene, CDR3 DNA, CDR3 protein. A D gene is named only where the DNA matches it firmly. Rows may omit the clone size; those that give it use once, few, many or a size class.

.	TRBV5-1	many	16	TRBJ1-2	TGCGCCAGCAGCCAGCGGAGCGGGGAGGGATTTTATGGCTACACCTTC	CASSQRSGEGFYGYTF
TRBD2	TRBV9	.	13	TRBJ2-7	TGTGCCAGCAGCGTGGGCGGGAGCTACGAGCAGTACTTC	CASSVGGSYEQYF
TRBD2	TRBV5-1	medium-sized	14	TRBJ2-7	TGCGCCAGCAGCCGGGGACTAGCCTCCTACGAGCAGTACTTC	CASSRGLASYEQYF
TRBD2	TRBV5-1	few	14	TRBJ2-7	TGCGCCAGCAGCCCTTATAGCGGGTCCTACGAGCAGTACTTC	CASSPYSGSYEQYF
.	TRBV5-1	once	14	TRBJ2-7	TGCGCCAGCAGCTTGGAGTTGGGGAACTACGAGCAGTACTTC	CASSLELGNYEQYF
TRBD1	TRBV28	.	16	TRBJ1-2	TGTGCCATCACCGGGACAGGGGGCCTCCTACGACGTGGCTACACCTTC	CAITGTGGLLRRGYTF
.	TRBV7-7	.	14	TRBJ2-1	TGTGCTAGCAGCTTAAACGCAGGGTCCTTCGAGCAGTTCTTC	CASSLNAGSFEQFF
TRBD1	TRBV5-1	medium-sized	14	TRBJ2-1	TGCGCCAGCAGCAGGACAGGGTCGGGGAATGAGCAGTTCTTC	CASSRTGSGNEQFF
TRBD2	TRBV11-2	.	15	TRBJ2-3	TGTGCCAGCAGCTTAGGACGGGGGGGCACAGATACGCAGTATTTT	CASSLGRGGTDTQYF
.	TRBV4-1	once	14	TRBJ2-1	TGCGCCAGCAGCCAGGCGGGGCCCTACAATGAGCAGTTCTTC	CASSQAGPYNEQFF
TRBD1	TRBV7-9	.	12	TRBJ2-7	TGTGCCAGCAGCGGGACAGAATACGAGCAGTACTTC	CASSGTEYEQYF
.	TRBV11-2	.	14	TRBJ2-7	TGTGCCAGCAGCTTAGTGGGCAGGGCCTACGAGCAGTACTTC	CASSLVGRAYEQYF
TRBD1	TRBV18	.	15	TRBJ1-1	TGTGCCAGCTCACTGGGACAGGGCTTGAACACTGAAGCTTTCTTT	CASSLGQGLNTEAFF
.	TRBV4-1	.	16	TRBJ1-4	TGCGCCAGCAGCCCCTCAGAAGGTTCAACTAATGAAAAACTGTTTTTT	CASSPSEGSTNEKLFF
.	TRBV20-1	.	11	TRBJ2-7	TGCAGTGCTAGACTGTACTACGAGCAGTACTTC	CSARLYYEQYF
.	TRBV30	.	16	TRBJ2-4	TGTGCCTGGAGTGCGCCGGATCGGGAGTCCAAAAACATTCAGTACTTC	CAWSAPDRESKNIQYF
.	TRBV6-6	few	14	TRBJ2-7	TGTGCCAGCAGTGGTCAAGGTAGCCGCTACGAGCAGTACTTC	CASSGQGSRYEQYF
TRBD1	TRBV7-9	.	14	TRBJ1-1	TGTGCCAGCAGACCCGGGACAGGGGGCGCTGAAGCTTTCTTT	CASRPGTGGAEAFF
TRBD2	TRBV4-1	.	14	TRBJ2-7	TGCGCCAGCAGCCCGATAGCGGGAGCTTACGAGCAGTACTTC	CASSPIAGAYEQYF
.	TRBV19	.	16	TRBJ2-1	TGTGCCAGTAGTATCTTGGCGGGACCGGCCTACAATGAGCAGTTCTTC	CASSILAGPAYNEQFF
TRBD1	TRBV27	.	17	TRBJ2-3	TGTGCCAGCACCTCTCGCGGCGGGACAGGGTTGACAGATACGCAGTATTTT	CASTSRGGTGLTDTQYF
.	TRBV4-1	.	15	TRBJ1-2	TGCGCCAGCAGCCGGGTGGGAACAGGCGACTATGGCTACACCTTC	CASSRVGTGDYGYTF
TRBD2	TRBV7-9	.	19	TRBJ2-2	TGTGCCAGCAGCTTAGCGGGACTAGCGGGAGCAGGGAACACCGGGGAGCTGTTTTTT	CASSLAGLAGAGNTGELFF
.	TRBV2	.	14	TRBJ1-6	TGTGCCAGCAGATTCGGACGGGTTAGTTCACCCCTCCACTTT	CASRFGRVSSPLHF
.	TRBV21-1	.	12	TRBJ2-2	TGTGCCAGCGGCGACGGGTACCGGGAGCTGTTTTTT	CASGDGYRELFF
.	TRBV28	.	14	TRBJ2-7	TGTGCCAGCATCCCAAGGTGGGCCGGGGGCGAGCAGTACTTC	CASIPRWAGGEQYF
.	TRBV29-1	.	14	TRBJ2-7	TGCAGCGTTAGGGAAGGCACGGGCTCCTACGAGCAGTACTTC	CSVREGTGSYEQYF
.	TRBV30	.	12	TRBJ1-3	TGTGCCTGGAGTGTACTAGGTAACACCATATATTTT	CAWSVLGNTIYF
TRBD1	TRBV5-4	.	16	TRBJ1-2	TGTGCCAGCAGCTTGCCGGGACAGGGCCTGGGCTATGGCTACACCTTC	CASSLPGQGLGYGYTF
.	TRBV2	.	12	TRBJ2-7	TGTGCCAGCAGTGATACAGCCTACGAGCAGTACTTC	CASSDTAYEQYF
.	TRBV9	once	15	TRBJ2-1	TGTGCCAGCAGCGTAGACTTTACAGGGCCGGGTGAGCAGTTCTTC	CASSVDFTGPGEQFF
.	TRBV27	.	15	TRBJ2-3	TGTGCCAGCAGTTTATCGCTGAATTTCCCAGATACGCAGTATTTT	CASSLSLNFPDTQYF
.	TRBV4-1	.	14	TRBJ2-7	TGCGCCAGCAGCCAAGAAGTCACTCTCTACGAGCAGTACTTC	CASSQEVTLYEQYF
.	TRBV10-2	few	15	TRBJ1-3	TGCGCCAGCAGTGACTCTTCAGGGCCTGGAAACACCATATATTTT	CASSDSSGPGNTIYF
.	TRBV4-1	.	16	TRBJ2-5	TGCGCCAGCAGCCAAGACGATGGGGAGTACCAAGAGACCCAGTACTTC	CASSQDDGEYQETQYF
.	TRBV25-1	.	16	TRBJ2-3	TGTGCCAGCCGAGGCGTACAGGGGACTGTAGGAGATACGCAGTATTTT	CASRGVQGTVGDTQYF
.	TRBV30	.	11	TRBJ2-1	TGTGCCTGGAGTGTACTTGGTGAGCAGTTCTTC	CAWSVLGEQFF
.	TRBV7-9	large	13	TRBJ1-2	TGTGCCAGCACTTGGGGGGTTAACTATGGCTACACCTTC	CASTWGVNYGYTF
.	TRBV7-6	.	18	TRBJ2-5	TGTGCCAGCAGCACTACAGAAGTTGGGACAACCTTCCAAGAGACCCAGTACTTC	CASSTTEVGTTFQETQYF
TRBD1	TRBV4-2	.	17	TRBJ1-3	TGTGCCAGCAGCGCCGGGACAGGGCCCTACTCTGGAAACACCATATATTTT	CASSAGTGPYSGNTIYF
.	TRBV30	.	16	TRBJ2-7	TGTGCCTGGAGTGACCCGTTCCAAAGGAGCTCCTACGAGCAGTACTTC	CAWSDPFQRSSYEQYF
TRBD2	TRBV27	.	15	TRBJ2-3	TGTGCCAGCAGTCCCGGGACTAGCGGGAGGGCGACGCAGTATTTT	CASSPGTSGRATQYF
TRBD1	TRBV5-6	once	18	TRBJ1-1	TGTGCCAGCAGCTTGGACAGGGGCCGTCCCCTCATGAACACTGAAGCTTTCTTT	CASSLDRGRPLMNTEAFF
.	TRBV7-8	.	14	TRBJ2-5	TGTGCCAGCAGCCCCCGAGTTCGAGGGGAGACCCAGTACTTC	CASSPRVRGETQYF
.	TRBV9	.	18	TRBJ2-3	TGTGCCAGCAGCGTAGGAGGGAGTCAATGGACTCGCACAGATACGCAGTATTTT	CASSVGGSQWTRTDTQYF
TRBD2	TRBV28	.	12	TRBJ2-1	TGTGCCTCTGGGGGGGAGAGCAATGAGCAGTTCTTC	CASGGESNEQFF